The rows below give T cell receptor beta chains drawn from one sample of a study of blood T cell repertoires in COVID-19. Sequencing was performed with immunoSEQ multiplex PCR; in TCRdb, only in-frame clones are kept and a portion is missing. The top ten clones hold roughly 1.2% of a sample with 250,000 to 350,000 clones, around 88% of them seen once. Sequenced sample: peripheral blood. The receptors shown here come from a woman between 45 and 60 years old with acute or convalescent COVID-19. CDR3s include the opening cysteine and the closing phenylalanine or tryptophan. Clone size is shown for a subset of rows, as once, few, many or a class of expanded clone.

clone_size v_call cdr3_aa
few TRBV3-1/TRBV3-2 CASSQGRNYGYTF
NA TRBV30 CAWSVGTSGRGDTQYF
NA TRBV7-2 CASSAGAGETQYF
NA TRBV2 CASILRVSTEAFF
NA TRBV11-3 CASSFMDKDSPLHF
once TRBV7-2 CASSPQGTGNTIYF
once TRBV5-1 CASSDGQGNQPQHF
NA TRBV10-3 CAISEQYEQYF
NA TRBV25-1 CASSELRGGNEQFF
NA TRBV19 CASSIRRDTEAFF
NA TRBV9 CASSVDPQGQGVRGYTF
few TRBV4-1 CASSSPGTGTSGNTIYF
NA TRBV6-2/TRBV6-3 CASSPTSQAHQPQHF
once TRBV20-1 CSASSFELAGGSYEQYF
NA TRBV5-1 CASSSGGTTDTQYF
NA TRBV4-2 CASSQGELANDIQYF
once TRBV4-1 CASSHGTGRYYEQYF
NA TRBV5-1 CASSLDGVGTEAFF
NA TRBV7-9 CASSLAGRGEQYF
NA TRBV27 CASSFLPDSPLHF
NA TRBV18 CASSRQGYTEAFF
NA TRBV6-2/TRBV6-3 CASSMGLAGVSYNEQFF
NA TRBV4-1 CASSQAGQTFMNTEAFF
NA TRBV3-1/TRBV3-2 CASSQGLTLGGETQYF
NA TRBV19 CASSPSQDRGGEKLFF
NA TRBV27 CASSPLLAGGPGGQYF
NA TRBV3-1/TRBV3-2 CASSRGPNTEAFF
NA TRBV28 CASSFDGTGAYGYTF
NA TRBV19 CATSRDSYSPLHF
NA TRBV24-1 CATSEPATGGGEGAQHF
NA TRBV10-3 CAINTGYSQPQHF
NA TRBV5-4 CASSPRGVNYGYTF
NA TRBV24-1 CATSDPGQGAYGYTF
NA TRBV5-6 CASSAWTGSSNQPQHF
NA TRBV27 CASSLMRQTQETQYF
NA TRBV15 CATSRDTMTNTEAFF
NA TRBV7-2 CASSSHSGSRADTQYF
once TRBV5-1 CASSSQRGNTEAFF
many TRBV27 CASSPRTGSLTDTQYF
NA TRBV6-5 CASRRETGPNSPLHF
once TRBV24-1 CATSDPDRVQETQYF
NA TRBV2 CASSAGQGYQPQHF
NA TRBV7-2 CASSLLATYEQYF
NA TRBV5-1 CASSLERLAPQETQYF
NA TRBV5-1 CASRTSTGELFF
NA TRBV2 CASSEGGGIQETQYF
few TRBV19 CASSMSSGDYGYTF